Below, 9 T cell receptor beta chains from the same sample are listed, as sequenced in a study of cytomegalovirus exposure and HLA in healthy donors. This PCR relied on a set of 60 Vbeta primers and 13 Jbeta primers. Generated by immunoSEQ multiplex PCR, the TCRdb table keeps only in-frame clones and is missing some. The sample has roughly 150,000 clones; around four fifths are singletons. The sample taken for sequencing was PBMCs. The receptors originated from a man aged 50-60 years in good health and CMV-seropositive.

The chain employs TRBV20-1 and TRBJ2-5, with D tentatively TRBD1 (5 bases). There are 11 residues in the CDR3. V was trimmed by 3 bases and J by 5 bases, leaving 7 bases between them. CDR1 is DFQATT and CDR2 is SNEGSKA in the germline V gene (reference sequence). This CDR3 reads CSASAGETQYF. The CDR3 nucleotides read TGCAGTGCTAGCGCAGGGGAGACCCAGTACTTC.

The chain recombines TRBV11-2 with TRBJ2-7, with D uncertain. The germline V and J ends were trimmed by 4 bases and 4 bases, with 8 bases remaining between them. This CDR3 is 12 amino acids long. Germline CDR1 and CDR2: SGHAT and FQNNGV. CDR3 sequence reads: CASSSLLYEQYF. The CDR3, as DNA: TGTGCCAGCAGCTCCTTACTGTACGAGCAGTACTTC.

This chain uses TRBV5-8 with TRBJ1-2; D is perhaps TRBD1 (6 bases). V gave up 2 bases and J gave up 3 bases, with 11 bases separating them. Per the germline V gene, CDR1 is SGHTS and CDR2 is YDEGEE. The CDR3 covers 14 residues. The CDR3 DNA reads TGTGCCAGCAGCTTCACAGGGAGAGACTATGGCTACACCTTC. Its translation is CASSFTGRDYGYTF.

This chain uses TRBV30 with TRBJ1-5, with a tentative D call TRBD1 (6 bases). This CDR3 is built from 15 residues. The V end lost 0 bases, the J end lost 4 bases, and 13 bases lay between the germline ends. Germline CDR1 is GTSNPN and CDR2 is SVGIG (reference sequence). CDR3 DNA: TGTGCCTGGAGTGTCCCCAGGGGTGGGAATCAGCCCCAGCATTTT. As protein: CAWSVPRGGNQPQHF.

This chain joins TRBV5-4 and TRBJ2-2; TRBD1 matches at 10 bases. The CDR3 is made up of 15 amino acids. Per the germline V gene, CDR1 is SGHNT and CDR2 is YYREEE (reference sequence). The ends lost 4 bases at V and 5 bases at J; junction bases unmatched: 5. The CDR3 here is CASSADRGLTGELFF. CDR3 coding DNA: TGTGCCAGCAGCGCAGACAGGGGGCTGACCGGGGAGCTGTTTTTT.

V usage is TRBV28 and J usage is TRBJ2-3; 14 bases are shared with TRBD2. This CDR3 has 19 amino acids. The V and J ends lost 6 bases and 2 bases, in that order; junction bases with no gene match: 13. The germline CDR1 and CDR2 sequences are MDHEN and SYDVKM. CDR3 nucleotides: TGTGCCAGCAGAGGGACTAGCGGGAGCCCTGGGTCCAACACAGATACGCAGTATTTT. It encodes CASRGTSGSPGSNTDTQYF.

The chain recombines TRBV11-2 with TRBJ2-2; 10 bases match TRBD2. This CDR3 has 16 amino acids. Trimming cost V 5 bases and J 5 bases; bases outside gene matches: 8. From germline, CDR1 is SGHAT and CDR2 FQNNGV. The CDR3 DNA reads TGTGCCAGCAGCCTGCTGGCTAGCGGGAGAACCGGGGAGCTGTTTTTT. Translation gives CASSLLASGRTGELFF. Full variable domain (rest looked up from reference TRBV11-2 and TRBJ2-2): EAGVAQSPRYKIIEKRQSVAFWCNPISGHATLYWYQQILGQGPKLLIQFQNNGVVDDSQLPKDRFSAERLKGVDSTLKIQPAKLEDSAVYLCASSLLASGRTGELFFGEGSRLTVL.

The CDR3 is CASSLGPGGANTEAFF. The CDR3 nucleotides read TGCGCCAGCAGCTTGGGTCCAGGGGGCGCGAACACTGAAGCTTTCTTT. This chain uses TRBV5-1 with TRBJ1-1; 8 bases match TRBD1. The CDR3 has 16 amino acids. Germline CDR1 and CDR2: SGHRS and YFSETQ. Trimming removed 0 bases from V and 1 base from J; junction bases left unmatched: 5.

The V gene is TRBV11-2, the J gene TRBJ1-1, with a tentative D call TRBD1 (5 bases). The CDR3 totals 14 residues. Trimming cost V 8 bases and J 4 bases, with 17 bases left between them. From germline, CDR1 is SGHAT and CDR2 FQNNGV. CDR3 nucleotides: TGTGCCAGCGGCAAGGGGAGGGAGGGCACTGAAGCTTTCTTT. Its protein product is CASGKGREGTEAFF.